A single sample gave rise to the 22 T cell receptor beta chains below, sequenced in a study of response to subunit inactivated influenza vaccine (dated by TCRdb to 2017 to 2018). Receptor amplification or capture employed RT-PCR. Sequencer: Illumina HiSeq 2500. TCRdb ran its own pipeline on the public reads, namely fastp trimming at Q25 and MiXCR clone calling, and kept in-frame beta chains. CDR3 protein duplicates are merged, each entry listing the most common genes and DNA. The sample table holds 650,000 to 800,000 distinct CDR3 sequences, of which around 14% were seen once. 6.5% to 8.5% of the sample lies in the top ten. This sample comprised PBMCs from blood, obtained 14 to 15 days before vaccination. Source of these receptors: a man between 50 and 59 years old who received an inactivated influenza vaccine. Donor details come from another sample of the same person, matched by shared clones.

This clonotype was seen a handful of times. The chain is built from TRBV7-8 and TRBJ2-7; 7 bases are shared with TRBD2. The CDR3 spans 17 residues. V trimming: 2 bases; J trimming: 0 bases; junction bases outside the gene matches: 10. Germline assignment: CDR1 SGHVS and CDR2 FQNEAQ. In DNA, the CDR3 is TGTGCCAGCAGCTTACTTACTAGCGACAGCTCCTCCTACGAGCAGTACTTC. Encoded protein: CASSLLTSDSSSYEQYF. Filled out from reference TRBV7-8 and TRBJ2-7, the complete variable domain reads GAGVSQSPRYKVAKRGQDVALRCDPISGHVSLFWYQQALGQGPEFLTYFQNEAQLDKSGLPSDRFFAERPEGSVSTLKIQRTQQEDSAVYLCASSLLTSDSSSYEQYFGPGTRLTVT.

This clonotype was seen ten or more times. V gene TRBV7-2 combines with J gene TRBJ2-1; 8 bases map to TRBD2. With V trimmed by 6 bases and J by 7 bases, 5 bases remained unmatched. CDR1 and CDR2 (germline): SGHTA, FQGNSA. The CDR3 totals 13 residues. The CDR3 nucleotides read TGTGCCAGCAGAACTAGCGGATCTAATGAGCAGTTCTTC. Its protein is CASRTSGSNEQFF.

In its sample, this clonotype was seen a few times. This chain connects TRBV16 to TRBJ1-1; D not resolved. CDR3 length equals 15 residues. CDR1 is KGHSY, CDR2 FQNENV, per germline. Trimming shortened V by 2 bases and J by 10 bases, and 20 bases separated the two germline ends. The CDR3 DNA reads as TGTGCCAGCAGCCAAGGAGACATCCCCCGTCCCCGAGCTTTCTTT. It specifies CASSQGDIPRPRAFF.

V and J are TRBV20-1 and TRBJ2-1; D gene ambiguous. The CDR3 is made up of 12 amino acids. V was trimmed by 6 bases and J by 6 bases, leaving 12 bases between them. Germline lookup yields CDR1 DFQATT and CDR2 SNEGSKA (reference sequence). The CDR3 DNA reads TGCAGTGCAGAGTCAGTGGGCAATGAGCAGTTCTTC. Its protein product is CSAESVGNEQFF.

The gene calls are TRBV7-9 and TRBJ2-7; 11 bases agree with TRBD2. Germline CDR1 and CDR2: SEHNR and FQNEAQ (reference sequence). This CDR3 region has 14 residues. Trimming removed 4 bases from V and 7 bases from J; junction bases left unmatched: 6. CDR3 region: CASSSSGTSGEQYF. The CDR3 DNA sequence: TGTGCCAGCAGCTCCTCCGGGACTAGCGGTGAGCAGTACTTC.

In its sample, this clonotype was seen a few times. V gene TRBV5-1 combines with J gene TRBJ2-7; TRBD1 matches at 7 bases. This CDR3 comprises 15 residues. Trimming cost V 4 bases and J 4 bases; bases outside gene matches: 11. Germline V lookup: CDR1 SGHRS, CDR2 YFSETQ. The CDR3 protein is CASSPGQMRGYEQYF. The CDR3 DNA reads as TGCGCCAGCAGCCCGGGACAGATGAGAGGATACGAGCAGTACTTC.

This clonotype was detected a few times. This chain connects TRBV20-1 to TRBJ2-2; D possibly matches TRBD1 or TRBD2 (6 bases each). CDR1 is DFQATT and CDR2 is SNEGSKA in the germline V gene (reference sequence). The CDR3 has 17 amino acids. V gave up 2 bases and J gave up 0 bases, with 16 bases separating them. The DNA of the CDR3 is TGCAGTGCTAGAAACCCGGGGGCAGAGACGAACACCGGGGAGCTGTTTTTT. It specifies CSARNPGAETNTGELFF.

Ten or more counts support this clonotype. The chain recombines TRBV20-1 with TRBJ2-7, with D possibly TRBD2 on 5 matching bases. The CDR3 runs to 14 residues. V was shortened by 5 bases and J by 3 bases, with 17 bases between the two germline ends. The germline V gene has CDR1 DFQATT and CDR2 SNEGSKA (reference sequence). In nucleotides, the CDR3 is TGCAGTGCTCACTCCCCAGAGGGTAACTACGAGCAGTACTTC. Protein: CSAHSPEGNYEQYF.

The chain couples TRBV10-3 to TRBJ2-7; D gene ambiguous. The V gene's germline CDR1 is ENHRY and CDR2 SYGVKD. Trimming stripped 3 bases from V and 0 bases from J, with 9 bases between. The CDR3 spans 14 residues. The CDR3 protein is CAISDQASSYEQYF. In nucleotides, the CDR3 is TGTGCCATCAGTGATCAAGCTAGCTCCTACGAGCAGTACTTC.

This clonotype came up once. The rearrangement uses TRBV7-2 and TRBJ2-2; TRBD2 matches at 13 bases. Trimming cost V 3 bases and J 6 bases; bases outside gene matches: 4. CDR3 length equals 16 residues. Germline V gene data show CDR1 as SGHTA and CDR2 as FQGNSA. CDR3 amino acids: CASSFRLAGGSGELFF. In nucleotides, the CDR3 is TGTGCCAGCAGCTTTCGACTAGCGGGAGGATCCGGGGAGCTGTTTTTT.

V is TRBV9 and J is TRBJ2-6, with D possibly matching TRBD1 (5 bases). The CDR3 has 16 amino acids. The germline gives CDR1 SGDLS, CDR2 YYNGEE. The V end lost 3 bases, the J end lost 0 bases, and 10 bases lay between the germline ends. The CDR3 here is CASSETGSSGANVLTF. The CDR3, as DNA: TGTGCCAGCAGCGAAACAGGAAGCTCTGGGGCCAACGTCCTGACTTTC.

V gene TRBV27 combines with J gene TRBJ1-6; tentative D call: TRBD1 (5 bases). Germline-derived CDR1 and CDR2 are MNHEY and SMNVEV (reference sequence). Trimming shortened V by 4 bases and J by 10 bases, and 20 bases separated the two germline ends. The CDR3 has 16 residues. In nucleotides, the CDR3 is TGTGCCAGCAGTTGGACACCGGGGCCAGCGGGGTCACCCCTCCACTTT. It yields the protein CASSWTPGPAGSPLHF.

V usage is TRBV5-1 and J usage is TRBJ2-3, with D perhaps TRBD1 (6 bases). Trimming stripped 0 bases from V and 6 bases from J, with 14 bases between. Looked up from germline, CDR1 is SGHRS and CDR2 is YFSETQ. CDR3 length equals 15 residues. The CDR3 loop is CASSLGQGIGDTQYF. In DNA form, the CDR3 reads TGCGCCAGCAGCTTGGGGCAGGGGATTGGGGATACGCAGTATTTT.

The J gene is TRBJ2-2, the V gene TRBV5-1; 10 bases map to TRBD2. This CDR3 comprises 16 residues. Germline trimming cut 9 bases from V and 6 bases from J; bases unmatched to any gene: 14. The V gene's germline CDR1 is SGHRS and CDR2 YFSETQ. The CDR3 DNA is TGCGCCACCAAAACCGTAGCGGGGGGCGCCTCCGGGGAGCTGTTTTTT. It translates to CATKTVAGGASGELFF.

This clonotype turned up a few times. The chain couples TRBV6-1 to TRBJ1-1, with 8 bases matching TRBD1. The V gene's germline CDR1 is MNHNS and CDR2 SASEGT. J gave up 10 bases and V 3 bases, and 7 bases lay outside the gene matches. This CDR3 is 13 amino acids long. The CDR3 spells CASSERQGNRAFF. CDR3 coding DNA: TGTGCCAGCAGTGAGAGACAGGGGAATAGAGCTTTCTTT.

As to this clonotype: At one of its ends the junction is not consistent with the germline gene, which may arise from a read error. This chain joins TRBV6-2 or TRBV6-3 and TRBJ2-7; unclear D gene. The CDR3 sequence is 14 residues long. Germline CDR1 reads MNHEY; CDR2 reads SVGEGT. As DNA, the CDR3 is TGTGCCAGCACTTACGGGCTTACCTCCTACGAGCAGTACTTC. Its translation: CASTYGLTSYEQYF.

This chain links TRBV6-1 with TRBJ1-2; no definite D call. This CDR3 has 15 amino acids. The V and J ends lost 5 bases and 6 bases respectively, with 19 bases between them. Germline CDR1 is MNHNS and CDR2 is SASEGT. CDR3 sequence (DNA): TGTGCCAGCAGTCTGAGAGGACCATTCTTGGATGGCTACACCTTC. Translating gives CASSLRGPFLDGYTF.

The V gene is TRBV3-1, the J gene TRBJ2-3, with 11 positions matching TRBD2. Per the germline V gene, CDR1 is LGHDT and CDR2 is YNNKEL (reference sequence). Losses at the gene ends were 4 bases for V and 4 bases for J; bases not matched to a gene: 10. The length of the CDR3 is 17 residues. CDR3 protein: CASSPGLAGHRPDTQYF. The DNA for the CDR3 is TGTGCCAGCAGCCCCGGACTAGCGGGCCACCGACCAGATACGCAGTATTTT.

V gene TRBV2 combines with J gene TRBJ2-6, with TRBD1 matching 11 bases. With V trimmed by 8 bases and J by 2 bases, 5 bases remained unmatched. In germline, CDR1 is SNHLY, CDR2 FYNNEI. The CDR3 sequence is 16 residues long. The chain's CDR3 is CASGDRGGTGANVLTF. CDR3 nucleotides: TGTGCCAGCGGGGACAGGGGGGGGACTGGGGCCAACGTCCTGACTTTC.

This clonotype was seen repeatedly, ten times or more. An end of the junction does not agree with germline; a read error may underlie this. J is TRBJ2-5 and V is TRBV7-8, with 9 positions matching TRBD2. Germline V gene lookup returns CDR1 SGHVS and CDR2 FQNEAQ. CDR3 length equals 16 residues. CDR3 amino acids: CASSPGGLAIQATQYF. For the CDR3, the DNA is TGTGCCAGCAGCCCAGGTGGACTAGCGATACAAGCGACCCAGTACTTC. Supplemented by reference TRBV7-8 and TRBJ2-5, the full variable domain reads GAGVSQSPRYKVAKRGQDVALRCDPISGHVSLFWYQQALGQGPEFLTYFQNEAQLDKSGLPSDRFFAERPEGSVSTLKIQRTQQEDSAVYLCASSPGGLAIQATQYFGPGTRLLVL.

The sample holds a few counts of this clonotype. CDR3 in DNA: TGTGCCAGCAGTTACAACAGGGGGCTGGACACCATATATTTT. Its protein product is CASSYNRGLDTIYF. The chain combines TRBV6-5 with TRBJ1-3, with TRBD1 identical over 9 bases. The CDR3 length is 14 residues. The V and J ends lost 2 bases and 8 bases, in that order; junction bases with no gene match: 4. In germline, CDR1 is MNHEY, CDR2 SVGAGI.

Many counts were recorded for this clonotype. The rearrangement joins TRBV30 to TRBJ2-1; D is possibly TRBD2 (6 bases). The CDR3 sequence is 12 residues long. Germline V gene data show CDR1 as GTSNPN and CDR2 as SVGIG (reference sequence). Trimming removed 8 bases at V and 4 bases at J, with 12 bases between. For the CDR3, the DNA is TGTGCCGCTTCCCGGGGGTACAATGAGCAGTTCTTC. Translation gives CAASRGYNEQFF.